This entry lists 9 T cell receptor beta chains sequenced from one sample in a study of blood T cell repertoires in COVID-19. Here immunoSEQ multiplex PCR was the method, and the copy in TCRdb shows in-frame clones only, minus some. The sample has roughly 200,000 clones, more than 85% seen once. The material sequenced was peripheral blood. All receptors come from a middle-aged man with active or convalescent COVID-19.

This sequence joins TRBV9 and TRBJ2-7; TRBD1 might be the D (5 bases). There are 14 residues in the CDR3. V was trimmed by 3 bases and J by 5 bases, leaving 15 bases between them. Germline CDR1 is SGDLS and CDR2 is YYNGEE. The CDR3 reads CASSANWGMDEQYF. Written as DNA, the CDR3 is TGTGCCAGCAGCGCCAACTGGGGCATGGACGAGCAGTACTTC.

The chain carries TRBV18 and TRBJ1-2; 10 bases are a match to TRBD1. The CDR3 extends over 13 amino acids. Germline V gene sequence: CDR1 KGHSH, CDR2 LQKENI. V trimming: 6 bases; J trimming: 12 bases; junction bases outside the gene matches: 10. The DNA of the CDR3 is TGTGCCAGCTCCACAACGGACAGGGGGTCTCACACCTTC. This sequence encodes CASSTTDRGSHTF. Full variable domain (outside the CDR3, taken from reference TRBV18 and TRBJ1-2): NAGVMQNPRHLVRRRGQEARLRCSPMKGHSHVYWYRQLPEEGLKFMVYLQKENIIDESGMPKERFSAEFPKEGPSILRIQQVVRGDSAAYFCASSTTDRGSHTFGSGTRLTVV.

The chain uses TRBV29-1 and TRBJ2-2; the match to TRBD1 covers 12 bases. The trim removed 6 bases at V and 6 bases at J, leaving 8 bases unmatched. Germline V lookup: CDR1 SQVTM, CDR2 ANQGSEA. The CDR3 extends over 15 amino acids. CDR3 region: CSVRGTGGAAGELFF. As DNA, the CDR3 is TGCAGCGTCCGCGGGACAGGGGGCGCGGCCGGGGAGCTGTTTTTT.

This clone was observed a single time. J is TRBJ1-2 and V is TRBV5-6, with 7 bases that match TRBD1. J gave up 8 bases and V 0 bases, and 13 bases lay outside the gene matches. The CDR3 spans 16 residues. Germline CDR1 and CDR2: SGHDT and YYEEEE. The CDR3 DNA reads as TGTGCCAGCAGCTTGGCACTTTCTGGGACAGCTATGGGCTACACCTTC. Its translation is CASSLALSGTAMGYTF. The complete variable domain, with remaining parts taken from reference TRBV5-6 and TRBJ1-2, reads DAGVTQSPTHLIKTRGQQVTLRCSPKSGHDTVSWYQQALGQGPQFIFQYYEEEERQRGNFPDRFSGHQFPNYSSELNVNALLLGDSALYLCASSLALSGTAMGYTFGSGTRLTVV.

J is TRBJ2-2 and V is TRBV7-3; 10 bases fit TRBD2. With 6 bases clipped from V and 4 bases from J, the junction kept 5 bases outside the gene matches. Per the germline V gene, CDR1 is SGHTA and CDR2 is FQGTGA. The CDR3 is made up of 15 amino acids. The CDR3 coding sequence is TGTGCCAGCAGACCTGGACTAGCGGTCACCGGGGAGCTGTTTTTT. Amino acid sequence: CASRPGLAVTGELFF.

The CDR3 reads CASSFGTQNTEAFF. The CDR3 nucleotides are TGTGCCAGCAGTTTTGGGACACAGAACACTGAAGCTTTCTTT. V is TRBV27 and J is TRBJ1-1, with D possibly matching TRBD1 (6 bases). The CDR3 is made up of 14 amino acids. Germline V gene data show CDR1 as MNHEY and CDR2 as SMNVEV (reference sequence). V was shortened by 3 bases and J by 1 base, with 9 bases between the two germline ends.

V usage is TRBV11-3 and J usage is TRBJ2-1; 8 bases are a match to TRBD2. The CDR3 length is 15 residues. Germline trimming cut 5 bases from V and 0 bases from J; bases unmatched to any gene: 3. Germline CDR1 is SGHNT and CDR2 is YENEEA. CDR3 amino acids: CASSLLAGSYNEQFF. CDR3 bases: TGTGCCAGCAGCCTCCTAGCGGGCTCCTACAATGAGCAGTTCTTC.

The chain employs TRBV18 and TRBJ1-5; 7 nucleotides match TRBD1. Unmatched junction bases numbered 4, after V lost 1 base and J lost 7 bases. CDR1 is KGHSH and CDR2 is LQKENI in the germline V gene. This CDR3 comprises 14 residues. The CDR3 sequence: CASSPQGAGQPQHF. In nucleotides, the CDR3 is TGTGCCAGCTCACCACAGGGGGCCGGACAGCCCCAGCATTTT.

The chain joins TRBV5-1 to TRBJ2-7, with 7 bases that match TRBD1. Germline CDR1 SGHRS, CDR2 YFSETQ. Unmatched junction bases numbered 8, after V lost 4 bases and J lost 1 base. The CDR3 is made up of 15 amino acids. Here the CDR3 DNA reads TGCGCCAGCAGCGACCGGGACAGTGCATCCTACGAGCAGTACTTC. It encodes CASSDRDSASYEQYF.